These 22 T cell receptor beta chains originate from one sample sequenced in a study of T-cell reconstitution after alpha-beta-depleted transplantation in children. Preparation of the TCRbeta library used unique molecular identifiers. Each CDR3 protein is one row after TCRdb ran MiXCR on the PCR reads. The data hold fewer than 700,000 distinct CDR3 sequences, with 10% to 15% observed a single time. The sequencing used PBMCs, mostly from graft donor cells, collected 360 days after TCRalphabeta/CD19-depleted stem cell transplant. These receptors all stem from a male patient aged 10 to 17 who had a stem cell transplant for acute myeloid leukemia, so the T cells may come from the graft donor.

The chain joins TRBV14 to TRBJ2-7; 8 nucleotides match TRBD1. This CDR3 region has 15 residues. V shed 4 bases, J shed 2 bases, and the junction held 7 bases outside the gene matches. CDR1 is SGHDN, CDR2 FVKESK, per germline. The CDR3 nucleotides are TGTGCCAGCAGCCCCCGGGACAGGTCGCCCTACGAGCAGTACTTC. This encodes CASSPRDRSPYEQYF.

The rearrangement joins TRBV7-9 to TRBJ1-2; TRBD1 aligns across 7 bases. Per germline, CDR1 SEHNR and CDR2 FQNEAQ (reference sequence). J gave up 3 bases and V 5 bases, and 6 bases lay outside the gene matches. The CDR3 has 14 residues. Here the CDR3 DNA reads TGTGCCAGCAGCGTTAACAGGGGCGACTATGGCTACACCTTC. Translation gives CASSVNRGDYGYTF.

The sample holds a few counts of this clonotype. This rearrangement joins TRBV6-1 to TRBJ1-5; the D is unclear. The CDR3 loop spans 16 amino acids. The V end was cut by 5 bases, the J end by 0 bases, with 14 bases between. From germline, CDR1 is MNHNS and CDR2 SASEGT. The CDR3 spells CASSQPQVPSNQPQHF. The CDR3 region has the DNA TGTGCCAGCAGTCAACCCCAGGTACCTAGCAATCAGCCCCAGCATTTT.

This clonotype was counted a few times. The chain couples TRBV7-2 to TRBJ2-1; tentative D call: TRBD1 (6 bases). Deletions cut 2 bases from V and 6 bases from J, with 14 bases between. Germline CDR1 reads SGHTA; CDR2 reads FQGNSA. This CDR3 has 15 amino acids. In DNA form, the CDR3 reads TGTGCCAGCAGCTTACAGGGGTATGTGGGCAATGAGCAGTTCTTC. Translation gives CASSLQGYVGNEQFF.

The V and J genes are TRBV21-1 and TRBJ2-5; the D call TRBD1 from the table was never checked on the DNA. TRBV21-1 represents a pseudogene. The CDR3 has 17 residues. CDR3 nucleotide sequence: TGTGCCAGCAGCTCCCGGGAGGCCCACATCATCCAAGAGACCCAGTACTTC. Protein: CASSSREAHIIQETQYF.

As for this clonotype: A much larger clone differs from this one at a single base, so this may be a read error. J is TRBJ2-3 and V is TRBV5-4; 11 nucleotides agree with TRBD2. Germline V gene lookup returns CDR1 SGHNT and CDR2 YYREEE (reference sequence). CDR3 length equals 16 residues. The CDR3 is CASTRELAGGRDTRYF. In nucleotides, the CDR3 is TGTGCCAGCACACGGGAGTTAGCGGGAGGGCGAGATACGCGGTATTTT.

The table lists this clonotype with a few counts. The J gene is TRBJ2-2, the V gene TRBV20-1; TRBD2 might be the D (6 bases). V lost 1 base, J lost 6 bases, and 12 bases lay in between. Germline CDR1 and CDR2: DFQATT and SNEGSKA (reference sequence). This CDR3 has 14 amino acids. The CDR3 here is CSARVAVHPGELFF. CDR3 sequence (DNA): TGCAGTGCTAGAGTAGCGGTTCACCCCGGGGAGCTGTTTTTT.

V usage is TRBV2 and J usage is TRBJ2-1; tentatively, D is TRBD1 or TRBD2 (5 bases each). The V gene's germline CDR1 is SNHLY and CDR2 FYNNEI. V dropped 8 bases and J dropped 1 base, with 6 bases sitting between them. There are 12 residues in the CDR3. CDR3 bases: TGTGCCAGCGGGGGTTCCTACAATGAGCAGTTCTTC. This gives the protein CASGGSYNEQFF.

The chain couples TRBV7-3 to TRBJ1-1, with TRBD1 identical over 9 bases. There are 13 residues in the CDR3. V shed 4 bases and J 12 bases; nucleotides not matched to a gene: 9. CDR1 is SGHTA, CDR2 FQGTGA, per germline. The CDR3 coding sequence is TGTGCCAGCAGCTCTCTCGGGGACAGGGAAACTTTCTTT. Translated, it gives CASSSLGDRETFF. Filled out from reference TRBV7-3 and TRBJ1-1, the complete variable domain reads GAGVSQTPSNKVTEKGKYVELRCDPISGHTALYWYRQSLGQGPEFLIYFQGTGAADDSGLPNDRFFAVRPEGSVSTLKIQRTERGDSAVYLCASSSLGDRETFFGQGTRLTVV.

This clonotype showed up just a few times. V and J are TRBV20-1 and TRBJ2-3; tentatively, D is TRBD1 or TRBD2 (6 bases each). Between the trimmed V and J ends, which lost 0 bases and 4 bases, there was a span of 23 bases. The CDR3 has 18 residues. Per the germline V gene, CDR1 is DFQATT and CDR2 is SNEGSKA (reference sequence). CDR3 protein: CSARDWWRGASGSDTQYF. CDR3 coding DNA: TGCAGTGCTAGAGATTGGTGGAGGGGGGCGAGTGGGTCAGATACGCAGTATTTT.

The chain is built from TRBV4-2 and TRBJ1-1, with D tentatively TRBD1 (6 bases). Germline V gene sequence: CDR1 LGHNA, CDR2 YNFKEQ. The CDR3 length is 16 residues. Deletions cut 0 bases from V and 4 bases from J, with 15 bases between. CDR3 loop: CASSQDPAGASTEAFF. The CDR3 DNA sequence: TGTGCCAGCAGCCAAGACCCGGCGGGGGCGAGCACTGAAGCTTTCTTT.

This sequence joins TRBV7-9 and TRBJ2-7; D could derive from TRBD1 or TRBD2 (6 bases each). CDR3 length: 15 residues. Per germline, CDR1 SEHNR and CDR2 FQNEAQ (reference sequence). Trimming removed 0 bases at V and 3 bases at J, with 12 bases between. This CDR3 reads CASSLAGGLGYEQYF. In DNA, the CDR3 is TGTGCCAGCAGCTTAGCTGGGGGGCTGGGCTACGAGCAGTACTTC.

In this sample, this clonotype turned up many times. The CDR3 DNA is TGTGCCAGCAGCCGCCTACTAGCGGGAGACCAAGAGACCCAGTACTTC. Its protein product is CASSRLLAGDQETQYF. V gene TRBV3-1 combines with J gene TRBJ2-5; 11 positions match TRBD2. J gave up 0 bases and V 4 bases, and 4 bases lay outside the gene matches. Per germline, CDR1 LGHDT and CDR2 YNNKEL (reference sequence). The CDR3 runs 16 residues.

This clonotype is a singleton in its sample. The gene calls are TRBV3-1 and TRBJ2-5, with 10 bases lining up with TRBD2. Germline trimming cut 4 bases from V and 0 bases from J; bases unmatched to any gene: 11. Germline CDR1 LGHDT, CDR2 YNNKEL (reference sequence). The CDR3 loop spans 18 amino acids. The CDR3, as DNA: TGTGCCAGCAGCCGCCTTAGGACTAGCGGAGCGTACCAAGAGACCCAGTACTTC. It is translated as CASSRLRTSGAYQETQYF.

The gene calls are TRBV10-3 and TRBJ2-5; D not resolved. Germline V gene data show CDR1 as ENHRY and CDR2 as SYGVKD. The CDR3 runs to 14 residues. Deletions cut 5 bases from V and 7 bases from J, with 17 bases between. CDR3 sequence: CAISSDALVGTQYF. CDR3 DNA sequence: TGTGCCATCAGTTCGGACGCCTTAGTGGGGACCCAGTACTTC.

The V and J genes are TRBV4-2 and TRBJ2-5, with D possibly being TRBD1 (6 bases). V was trimmed by 0 bases and J by 3 bases, leaving 11 bases between them. CDR1 is LGHNA, CDR2 YNFKEQ, per germline. The CDR3 totals 15 residues. CDR3 protein: CASSQDEAGEETQYF. The CDR3 DNA is TGTGCCAGCAGCCAAGATGAGGCAGGGGAAGAGACCCAGTACTTC.

J is TRBJ2-3 and V is TRBV28; no definite D call. This CDR3 contains 14 residues. V lost 5 bases and J 3 bases, leaving 12 bases between the germline ends. Germline V lookup: CDR1 MDHEN, CDR2 SYDVKM. In DNA form, the CDR3 reads TGTGCCAGCAGTCCATGGTCTGAGACAGATACGCAGTATTTT. Protein sequence: CASSPWSETDTQYF. The full variable domain, with the rest looked up from reference TRBV28 and TRBJ2-3, is DVKVTQSSRYLVKRTGEKVFLECVQDMDHENMFWYRQDPGLGLRLIYFSYDVKMKEKGDIPEGYSVSREKKERFSLILESASTNQTSMYLCASSPWSETDTQYFGPGTRLTVL.

This clonotype has ten or more counts. The chain links TRBV4-3 to TRBJ2-4, with D possibly being TRBD1 (6 bases). This CDR3 contains 16 residues. In germline, CDR1 is LGHNA, CDR2 YSLEER. V lost 1 base and J 1 base, leaving 11 bases between the germline ends. CDR3 nucleotide sequence: TGCGCCAGCAGCCAAGCCCCAGGACAGGCCAAAAACATTCAGTACTTC. Encoded protein: CASSQAPGQAKNIQYF.

V and J are TRBV29-1 and TRBJ2-1, with a tentative D call TRBD2 (5 bases). CDR3 length: 13 residues. Germline values: CDR1 SQVTM, CDR2 ANQGSEA. Trimming took 4 bases from V and 6 from J, leaving 13 bases between them. DNA for the CDR3: TGCAGCGTTGGAGGGTCTCTGGTCAATGAGCAGTTCTTC. Translation: CSVGGSLVNEQFF.

This clonotype was observed a handful of times. The gene calls are TRBV12-3 or TRBV12-4 and TRBJ2-7; 9 positions agree with TRBD2. This CDR3 is 14 amino acids long. V was clipped by 3 bases and J by 5 bases; unmatched bases: 5. The DNA for the CDR3 is TGTGCCAGCAGTTTTGAGCGGGAGGCACACGAGCAGTACTTC. As protein: CASSFEREAHEQYF.

This clonotype was detected only once. The chain employs TRBV3-1 and TRBJ2-7; tentatively, D is TRBD1 (5 bases). V lost 4 bases, J lost 6 bases, and 13 bases lay in between. CDR3 size: 13 residues. The germline gives CDR1 LGHDT, CDR2 YNNKEL (reference sequence). The CDR3 region is CASSRVLGLEQYF. CDR3 nucleotide sequence: TGTGCCAGCAGCCGTGTCCTGGGGCTCGAGCAGTACTTC.

V gene TRBV4-3 combines with J gene TRBJ2-1; 9 positions agree with TRBD2. The V gene end was trimmed by 3 bases and the J gene end by 2 bases; junction bases not matched to a gene: 11. Germline-derived CDR1 and CDR2 are LGHNA and YSLEER. The CDR3 runs to 18 residues. The CDR3 loop is CASSHFLAGIRAYNEQFF. DNA for the CDR3: TGCGCCAGCAGCCACTTCCTAGCGGGGATCCGCGCCTACAATGAGCAGTTCTTC.